One and the same sample provided the 6 T cell receptor beta chains below, sequenced in a study of shared clonotypes between healthy human individuals. Data came from immunoSEQ multiplex PCR; TCRdb stores just in-frame clones and leaves some out. Here the sample spans about 1.1 million clones, approximately 75% being singletons. Sequenced material: memory CD4+ T cells from PBMCs. Subset here: CD45RA-negative fraction. Receptors were obtained from a man aged 18 to 30 in good health. Some clones in this sample may be carry-over from other donors' samples.

The chain joins TRBV7-6 to TRBJ2-1; 9 nucleotides match TRBD1. Germline V gene data show CDR1 as SGHVS and CDR2 as FNYEAQ. V was clipped by 5 bases and J by 7 bases; unmatched bases: 6. This CDR3 has 14 residues. The CDR3 nucleotides are TGTGCCAGCAGCAACCGGGACAGGGTAAATGAGCAGTTCTTC. It specifies CASSNRDRVNEQFF.

V usage is TRBV27 and J usage is TRBJ1-1, with D uncertain. CDR3 length: 15 residues. V lost 3 bases and J 5 bases, leaving 16 bases between the germline ends. CDR1 and CDR2 (germline): MNHEY, SMNVEV (reference sequence). The DNA of the CDR3 is TGTGCCAGCAGTTTGAGTTATGGGCTCGGGACTGAAGCTTTCTTT. This translates into CASSLSYGLGTEAFF.

This clone was observed once. The chain is built from TRBV6-1 and TRBJ1-5; no definite D call. V was pared by 6 bases and J by 3 bases, with 9 bases between. The CDR3 is 13 residues long. Germline CDR1 reads MNHNS; CDR2 reads SASEGT. DNA for the CDR3: TGTGCCAGCAGGGCCTGGGTCAATCAGCCCCAGCATTTT. Translating gives CASRAWVNQPQHF.

Ten or more counts support this clone. The chain couples TRBV18 to TRBJ1-4; weak D call: TRBD1 (5 bases). The CDR3 loop spans 17 amino acids. The ends were cut back, 0 bases at V and 4 bases at J, with 15 bases in the middle. CDR1 and CDR2 (germline): KGHSH, LQKENI. CDR3: CASSPPRGAENNEKLFF. The DNA of the CDR3 is TGTGCCAGCTCACCACCGAGGGGAGCGGAGAATAATGAAAAACTGTTTTTT.

The chain links TRBV10-3 to TRBJ2-1, with D maybe TRBD2 (6 bases). CDR1 is ENHRY, CDR2 SYGVKD, per germline. V shed 6 bases and J shed 0 bases, with 21 bases lying between them. The CDR3 runs to 18 residues. The CDR3 bases are TGTGCCATCAGCGGGACCGGGACTCAGAAGAGCTCCTACAATGAGCAGTTCTTC. This codes for CAISGTGTQKSSYNEQFF.

This sequence joins TRBV7-8 and TRBJ2-7, with 10 bases lining up with TRBD2. The CDR3 totals 14 residues. With V trimmed by 5 bases and J by 4 bases, 5 bases remained unmatched. CDR1 and CDR2 (germline): SGHVS, FQNEAQ. CDR3: CASSLLAGAYEQYF. The DNA of the CDR3 is TGTGCCAGCAGCCTTCTAGCGGGGGCTTACGAGCAGTACTTC.